The TCR beta chain under discussion was sequenced for a study of long-term antiretroviral therapy in people with HIV. Looking at the study overall: A decade or so separates the oldest specimens from the later 2015 immediate-ART recommendation. Findings and limits, study-wide: It was observed that HIV repertoires exhibited narrower CDR3 length ranges than controls.

Every participant gave one or more pre-ART and two or more post-ART PBMC samples. The assay, immunoSEQ v3.0, was run at survey level. Libraries were prepared by immunoSEQ multiplex PCR; TCRdb keeps only in-frame clonotypes and omits some of them. The sample shows tens of thousands of clones, around 92% of them seen only once. The CDR3 covers 14 residues. Germline values: CDR1 SGHDT, CDR2 YYEEEE. With 0 bases removed from V and 2 bases from J, the gap between germline ends came to 6 bases. Comments on this clone: Its antigen is undetermined.

This clonotype was obtained from a woman aged 45-59 years with HIV. The chain recombines TRBV5-6 with TRBJ1-5; D unresolved. Source: unsorted PBMCs, taken 4.4 years after starting antiretroviral therapy. Written as DNA, the CDR3 is TGTGCCAGCAGCTTGGTTGGGGGCAATCAGCCCCAGCATTTT. This encodes CASSLVGGNQPQHF.